A few counts support the clone carrying this T cell receptor beta chain. With V trimmed by 3 bases and J by 4 bases, 6 bases remained unmatched. This CDR3 has 15 residues. Germline CDR1 reads SGHRS; CDR2 reads YFSETQ. This sample was taken from a study of blood T cell repertoires in COVID-19. In the authors' workflow: Nucleated cell number was recorded as an estimate derived from reference gene primer amplification. TCRdb's table, derived via immunoSEQ multiplex PCR, lists solely in-frame clones and lacks some. The DNA was the basis for D and trimming; V, J and clone size are from that table. Seen here are over 120,000 clones, approximately 85% observed once, and the top ten hold 1.5% to 2%.

The chain has TRBV5-1 and TRBJ1-3; TRBD1 matches 8 bases. The material sequenced was peripheral blood. The TCR sequence derives from a man between 65 and 85 years old with acute or convalescent COVID-19. CDR3 sequence reads: CASSSQGGTGNTIYF. The CDR3 nucleotides are TGCGCCAGCAGCTCACAGGGGGGCACAGGAAACACCATATATTTT.